The 18 T cell receptor beta chains reported below all come from one sample, sequenced in a study of blood T cell repertoires in COVID-19. This table comes from immunoSEQ multiplex PCR, and its TCRdb copy is limited to in-frame clones, with some not included. The table has about 150,000 clones, around 87% seen once; the top ten hold under 3%. Input material: peripheral blood. The receptors come from a woman at least 80 years old with COVID-19, enrolled during active disease.

This clone was seen a handful of times. The CDR3 loop reads CASSPSGGRGPNQPQHF. The CDR3 DNA reads as TGTGCCAGCTCACCATCCGGGGGGCGAGGCCCCAATCAGCCCCAGCATTTT. The chain employs TRBV18 and TRBJ1-5; possible D gene TRBD1, 6 bases. V lost 2 bases and J lost 3, with 17 bases in between. CDR3 length: 17 residues. Germline V lookup: CDR1 KGHSH, CDR2 LQKENI.

This clone came up a few times. The chain couples TRBV21-1 to TRBJ2-5; no check of the table's D call, TRBD2, against the DNA was made. TRBV21-1 is marked as a pseudogene. This CDR3 has 19 amino acids. The CDR3 DNA reads as TGTGCCAGCAGCAAAAGGGAGAGGCTAGCGGGGTTTAATGAAGAGACCCAGTACTTC. Translating it yields CASSKRERLAGFNEETQYF.

The chain is built from TRBV7-9 and TRBJ2-3, with D tentatively TRBD1 (5 bases). CDR1 and CDR2 from the germline V gene are SEHNR and FQNEAQ (reference sequence). This CDR3 comprises 15 residues. V was clipped by 3 bases and J by 0 bases, with 10 bases between them. The CDR3 DNA sequence: TGTGCCAGCAGCTTCTATGCAGGGAGCACAGATACGCAGTATTTT. Protein: CASSFYAGSTDTQYF.

V gene TRBV6-5 combines with J gene TRBJ1-2, with D hard to call. The CDR3 runs to 15 residues. CDR1 is MNHEY and CDR2 is SVGAGI in the germline V gene. Between the trimmed V and J ends, which lost 7 bases and 5 bases, there was a span of 20 bases. The CDR3 loop reads CASKIGLTLSYGYTF. The DNA of the CDR3 is TGTGCCAGCAAAATAGGACTCACCCTGTCGTATGGCTACACCTTC.

The chain couples TRBV29-1 to TRBJ1-2; 9 nucleotides line up with TRBD1. The length of the CDR3 is 11 residues. Germline CDR1 SQVTM, CDR2 ANQGSEA. V was clipped by 6 bases and J by 13 bases; unmatched bases: 9. The CDR3 is CSVPGQGKITF. In DNA form, the CDR3 reads TGCAGCGTCCCGGGACAGGGAAAGATCACCTTC.

V usage is TRBV7-2 and J usage is TRBJ1-2; TRBD1 matches 7 bases. Trimming at V came to 3 bases and at J to 7 bases, leaving 8 bases not matched to a gene. In germline, CDR1 is SGHTA, CDR2 FQGNSA. The CDR3 contains 14 residues. The CDR3 loop reads CASSFSQGFGGYTF. The CDR3, as DNA: TGTGCCAGCAGCTTCTCACAGGGGTTTGGTGGCTACACCTTC.

The genes are TRBV5-4 and TRBJ2-6, with D hard to call. Between the trimmed V and J ends, which lost 3 bases and 4 bases, there was a span of 14 bases. This CDR3 contains 16 residues. In germline, CDR1 is SGHNT, CDR2 YYREEE (reference sequence). The CDR3 DNA follows: TGTGCCAGCAGCTCTACCGTGGTAGCCGGGGCCAACGTCCTGACTTTC. This translates into CASSSTVVAGANVLTF.

CDR3 DNA sequence: TGTGCCAGCAGTGAATTTGGGCAGGGAGGAGATGGCTACACCTTC. Protein sequence: CASSEFGQGGDGYTF. The chain joins TRBV6-1 to TRBJ1-2; D might be TRBD1 (5 bases). V was trimmed by 2 bases and J by 6 bases, leaving 16 bases between them. The CDR3 extends over 15 amino acids. The germline CDR1 and CDR2 sequences are MNHNS and SASEGT.

The CDR3 DNA is TGCAGCGTCAAAAGACTCGACAGGGAACCTGAAGCTTTCTTT. This sequence encodes CSVKRLDREPEAFF. V gene TRBV29-1 combines with J gene TRBJ1-1; 7 bases are a match to TRBD1. This CDR3 is 14 amino acids long. Per the germline V gene, CDR1 is SQVTM and CDR2 is ANQGSEA. Trimming removed 6 bases from V and 6 bases from J; junction bases left unmatched: 13.

The genes are TRBV5-1 and TRBJ2-5; TRBD2 matches 7 bases. The CDR3 has 16 residues. CDR1 SGHRS and CDR2 YFSETQ come from the germline V gene. Trimming removed 0 bases from V and 5 bases from J; junction bases left unmatched: 10. CDR3 sequence: CASSLGAGDDEETQYF. The CDR3 DNA is TGCGCCAGCAGCTTGGGGGCGGGAGACGATGAGGAGACCCAGTACTTC.

This clone was picked up a small number of times. J is TRBJ1-2 and V is TRBV7-2; 8 bases line up with TRBD1. J was trimmed by 0 bases and V by 5 bases; bases with no gene match: 2. There are 14 residues in the CDR3. Germline lookup yields CDR1 SGHTA and CDR2 FQGNSA. CDR3 residues: CASSETGANYGYTF. The CDR3 DNA reads as TGTGCCAGCAGCGAGACAGGGGCTAACTATGGCTACACCTTC.

The chain combines TRBV12-3 or TRBV12-4 with TRBJ1-2; a weak D match, TRBD1 (5 bases). This CDR3 comprises 13 residues. Trimming left V 1 base short and J 4 bases short, with 7 bases between. CDR3: CASSLVTGYGYTF. Here the CDR3 DNA reads TGTGCCAGCAGTTTAGTAACAGGCTATGGCTACACCTTC.

This clone was observed once. The chain joins TRBV7-2 to TRBJ2-3; the D is unclear. CDR3 size: 14 residues. The germline V gene encodes CDR1 SGHTA and CDR2 FQGNSA. Trimming took 1 base from V and 0 from J, leaving 5 bases between them. The DNA for the CDR3 is TGTGCCAGCAGCTTAGATCTCAGCACAGATACGCAGTATTTT. This codes for CASSLDLSTDTQYF.

V usage is TRBV28 and J usage is TRBJ1-2; a possible D gene is TRBD1 (6 bases). CDR1 is MDHEN and CDR2 is SYDVKM in the germline V gene. This CDR3 has 16 amino acids. V was pared by 8 bases and J by 4 bases, with 23 bases between. CDR3 in amino acids: CASLRNNAGASYGYTF. CDR3 nucleotides: TGTGCCAGCCTCCGGAATAATGCAGGGGCGAGCTATGGCTACACCTTC.

The chain is built from TRBV15 and TRBJ2-7; 7 bases line up with TRBD1. The trim removed 5 bases at V and 3 bases at J, leaving 13 bases unmatched. The germline V gene encodes CDR1 LNHNV and CDR2 YYDKDF (reference sequence). The CDR3 is 16 residues long. This chain's CDR3 is CATSRHPGRGIYEQYF. The CDR3 coding sequence is TGTGCCACCAGCCGCCACCCCGGCAGGGGGATCTACGAGCAGTACTTC.

The gene calls are TRBV6-5 and TRBJ2-1; unclear D gene. CDR1 and CDR2 (germline): MNHEY, SVGAGI. V was cut by 7 bases and J by 0 bases, with 13 bases left in between. This CDR3 region has 15 residues. The chain's CDR3 is CASIPDPGSYNEQFF. CDR3 coding DNA: TGTGCCAGCATCCCCGACCCGGGCTCCTACAATGAGCAGTTCTTC.

V and J are TRBV5-5 and TRBJ2-7, with D possibly matching TRBD2 (6 bases). In germline, CDR1 is SGHKS, CDR2 YYEKEE (reference sequence). The CDR3 spans 14 residues. Trimming cost V 0 bases and J 6 bases, with 13 bases left between them. Written as DNA, the CDR3 is TGTGCCAGCAGCTTGGTCGGAGGGATCCGCGAGCAGTACTTC. Translation: CASSLVGGIREQYF.

The V call is TRBV6-1, the J call TRBJ2-1, with 7 positions matching TRBD1. Trimming removed 2 bases from V and 4 bases from J; junction bases left unmatched: 2. Germline-derived CDR1 and CDR2 are MNHNS and SASEGT. The CDR3 has 14 residues. DNA of the CDR3: TGTGCCAGCAGTGAAATACAGGGGTACAATGAGCAGTTCTTC. Protein sequence: CASSEIQGYNEQFF.